In this sample, the clone carrying this T cell receptor (beta chain) turned up a few times. The data stem from a study of blood T cell repertoires in COVID-19. Sequencing used immunoSEQ multiplex PCR; TCRdb keeps in-frame clones, though not all of them. The sample gives more than 300,000 clones, 88% of which show up once; about 1.2% is in the top ten. Germline CDR1 and CDR2: MNHEY and SVGAGI. This CDR3 has 14 residues. Losses at the gene ends were 7 bases for V and 5 bases for J; bases not matched to a gene: 6. The origin of this receptor is a woman aged 18-35 years who had recovered from COVID-19. The sequenced sample was PBMCs or T cells enriched from blood (not recorded which). The V and J genes are TRBV6-5 and TRBJ1-4, with 8 bases fitting TRBD1. CDR3 nucleotides: TGTGCCAGCATACGGGACAGGATCAATGAAAAACTGTTTTTT. This encodes CASIRDRINEKLFF.